A single TCR beta chain is shown here with its context. These data come from a study of blood T cell repertoires in COVID-19. The protocol was immunoSEQ multiplex PCR, while the TCRdb copy is restricted to in-frame clones and leaves out a portion. Of 150,000 to 160,000 clones listed, roughly nine tenths are singletons. CDR1 SGDLS and CDR2 YYNGEE come from the germline V gene. The CDR3 spans 15 residues. V lost 0 bases and J lost 5; bases outside the gene matches: 7. Source material: peripheral blood. This TCR was recovered from a man aged 45-65 years with acute or convalescent COVID-19. The chain uses TRBV9 and TRBJ2-5; 7 nucleotides align to TRBD2. Written as DNA, the CDR3 is TGTGCCAGCAGCGTAGGCGGGGAGGGACGTGAGACCCAGTACTTC. Amino acids: CASSVGGEGRETQYF.